These T cell receptor beta chains were read from a single sample in a study of T cell responses to AZD1222 COVID-19 vaccine. Sequencing was performed with immunoSEQ multiplex PCR; in TCRdb, only in-frame clones are kept and a portion is missing. The sample yields some 120,000 clones, about 80% seen once. Here the sequenced sample was peripheral blood, taken on day 0 of AZD1222 vaccination. These receptor sequences come from an adult in good health. The conserved cysteine and the conserved F or W are not part of the CDR3 here. The order of the fields is D gene, V gene, CDR3 length, J gene, CDR3 protein. The D gene is left open where the match is weak.

d_call: -
v_call: TRBV10-3
cdr3_length: 12
j_call: TRBJ1-6
cdr3_aa: ATTPSSYNSPLH

d_call: -
v_call: TRBV10-3
cdr3_length: 11
j_call: TRBJ1-1
cdr3_aa: AIRTTDRTEAF

d_call: -
v_call: TRBV29-1
cdr3_length: 12
j_call: TRBJ1-2
cdr3_aa: SVQRNREDYGYT

d_call: TRBD1
v_call: TRBV5-5
cdr3_length: 13
j_call: TRBJ1-6
cdr3_aa: ASSLQGMGDSPLH

d_call: TRBD2
v_call: TRBV29-1
cdr3_length: 13
j_call: TRBJ2-1
cdr3_aa: SADRFSGIYNEQF

d_call: TRBD2
v_call: TRBV4-3
cdr3_length: 14
j_call: TRBJ2-1
cdr3_aa: ASSQDWRGNYNEQF

d_call: -
v_call: TRBV6-5
cdr3_length: 12
j_call: TRBJ1-1
cdr3_aa: ASSYDRMNTEAF

d_call: -
v_call: TRBV25-1
cdr3_length: 11
j_call: TRBJ2-2
cdr3_aa: ASSGQNTGELF

d_call: -
v_call: TRBV7-2
cdr3_length: 12
j_call: TRBJ2-7
cdr3_aa: ASSSYFGHYEQY

d_call: -
v_call: TRBV5-1
cdr3_length: 12
j_call: TRBJ1-2
cdr3_aa: ASSLEVVSGGYT

d_call: TRBD1
v_call: TRBV6-5
cdr3_length: 14
j_call: TRBJ1-6
cdr3_aa: ASSSAGGGGGSPLH

d_call: TRBD1
v_call: TRBV28
cdr3_length: 13
j_call: TRBJ2-1
cdr3_aa: ASSFLGQGNYEQF

d_call: -
v_call: TRBV19
cdr3_length: 13
j_call: TRBJ2-1
cdr3_aa: ASSITGGVYNEQF

d_call: -
v_call: TRBV12-5
cdr3_length: 13
j_call: TRBJ1-5
cdr3_aa: AVTRGGVSNQPQH

d_call: -
v_call: TRBV10-3
cdr3_length: 13
j_call: TRBJ1-4
cdr3_aa: AIGSPGQGGEKLF

d_call: TRBD1
v_call: TRBV14
cdr3_length: 12
j_call: TRBJ1-1
cdr3_aa: ASSKRTGGFEAF

d_call: -
v_call: TRBV18
cdr3_length: 13
j_call: TRBJ2-3
cdr3_aa: ASSPLGLFTDTQY

d_call: -
v_call: TRBV28
cdr3_length: 11
j_call: TRBJ1-2
cdr3_aa: ASTSPETYGYT

d_call: TRBD2
v_call: TRBV28
cdr3_length: 14
j_call: TRBJ2-2
cdr3_aa: ASSFPLAGGRGELF

d_call: TRBD1
v_call: TRBV6-6
cdr3_length: 14
j_call: TRBJ1-2
cdr3_aa: ASSYSDPRQGGGYT

d_call: -
v_call: TRBV4-1
cdr3_length: 11
j_call: TRBJ1-1
cdr3_aa: ASSLPGETEAF

d_call: -
v_call: TRBV21-1
cdr3_length: 15
j_call: TRBJ2-2
cdr3_aa: ASSNGSGQEITGELF

d_call: -
v_call: TRBV5-6
cdr3_length: 12
j_call: TRBJ2-2
cdr3_aa: ASSLAGVGGELF

d_call: TRBD2
v_call: TRBV10-3
cdr3_length: 13
j_call: TRBJ2-5
cdr3_aa: AISELAGGKETQY

d_call: -
v_call: TRBV5-4
cdr3_length: 14
j_call: TRBJ2-2
cdr3_aa: ASSQGLLSNTGELF

d_call: TRBD1
v_call: TRBV19
cdr3_length: 13
j_call: TRBJ1-5
cdr3_aa: ASTQTGASNQPQH

d_call: -
v_call: TRBV9
cdr3_length: 12
j_call: TRBJ1-6
cdr3_aa: ASSVEVGGPALH

d_call: TRBD1
v_call: TRBV5-4
cdr3_length: 13
j_call: TRBJ1-6
cdr3_aa: ASSWDRGSGSPLH

d_call: -
v_call: TRBV3-1/TRBV3-2
cdr3_length: 13
j_call: TRBJ1-1
cdr3_aa: ASSQALVLSRVAF

d_call: -
v_call: TRBV7-2
cdr3_length: 12
j_call: TRBJ1-5
cdr3_aa: ASSLVGSNQPQH

d_call: TRBD2
v_call: TRBV5-1
cdr3_length: 13
j_call: TRBJ2-7
cdr3_aa: ASSSGLAVSYEQY

d_call: -
v_call: TRBV10-3
cdr3_length: 14
j_call: TRBJ2-7
cdr3_aa: AISGVYGGRGYEQY

d_call: TRBD1
v_call: TRBV28
cdr3_length: 11
j_call: TRBJ1-5
cdr3_aa: ASTRQGHQPQH

d_call: TRBD2
v_call: TRBV12-3/TRBV12-4
cdr3_length: 10
j_call: TRBJ2-3
cdr3_aa: ASSGGADTQY

d_call: -
v_call: TRBV11-1
cdr3_length: 12
j_call: TRBJ2-1
cdr3_aa: ASSPMGVRDEQF

d_call: -
v_call: TRBV28
cdr3_length: 14
j_call: TRBJ2-7
cdr3_aa: ASSLYQVGTGYEQY

d_call: -
v_call: TRBV20-1
cdr3_length: 11
j_call: TRBJ2-3
cdr3_aa: SASTGREDTQY

d_call: TRBD1
v_call: TRBV6-5
cdr3_length: 13
j_call: TRBJ1-2
cdr3_aa: ASRPDRGIPNGYT

d_call: TRBD1
v_call: TRBV27
cdr3_length: 13
j_call: TRBJ1-2
cdr3_aa: ASSNPGTGVYGYT

d_call: -
v_call: TRBV7-8
cdr3_length: 13
j_call: TRBJ1-4
cdr3_aa: ASSLAIQPNEKLF

d_call: -
v_call: TRBV2
cdr3_length: 11
j_call: TRBJ1-2
cdr3_aa: ASSVQIHYGYT

d_call: -
v_call: TRBV5-4
cdr3_length: 11
j_call: TRBJ1-2
cdr3_aa: ASSYDRRYGYT

d_call: -
v_call: TRBV28
cdr3_length: 8
j_call: TRBJ2-5
cdr3_aa: ASSQETQY

d_call: TRBD1
v_call: TRBV19
cdr3_length: 12
j_call: TRBJ1-5
cdr3_aa: ASNPRQGDQPQH

d_call: -
v_call: TRBV7-3
cdr3_length: 11
j_call: TRBJ2-3
cdr3_aa: ASSLIGTDTQY

d_call: -
v_call: TRBV19
cdr3_length: 13
j_call: TRBJ1-1
cdr3_aa: ASSIWPSMNTEAF

d_call: -
v_call: TRBV28
cdr3_length: 13
j_call: TRBJ1-6
cdr3_aa: ASSPSGQGGKALH

d_call: -
v_call: TRBV30
cdr3_length: 14
j_call: TRBJ1-5
cdr3_aa: AWSRTWSLNNQPQH

d_call: -
v_call: TRBV3-1/TRBV3-2
cdr3_length: 11
j_call: TRBJ2-7
cdr3_aa: ASSQQGTYEQY

d_call: -
v_call: TRBV6-2/TRBV6-3
cdr3_length: 11
j_call: TRBJ2-3
cdr3_aa: ASSARRGYTQY

d_call: TRBD1
v_call: TRBV30
cdr3_length: 14
j_call: TRBJ1-5
cdr3_aa: AWSTSGTGGHQPQH